The T cell receptor beta chain described here comes from a study of T cell repertoires in cytomegalovirus infection. Germline CDR1 is SGHTA and CDR2 is FQGTGA. The CDR3 runs 13 residues. Trimming removed 4 bases from V and 7 bases from J, with 10 bases in between. Note on this clonotype: Antigen: not known.

TCRdb reanalysed the reads using MiXCR and keeps one entry per CDR3 protein. The sample has 230,000 or so distinct CDR3 sequences, around two fifths seen once. The source is a human donor in good health (CMV status not recorded). Some clones in this sample may be carry-over from other donors' samples. The sequenced sample was CD8+ T cells from cultured PBMCs, obtained from culture after CMV antigen stimulation. The chain couples TRBV7-3 to TRBJ2-2; D ambiguous. The CDR3: CASSSQDFGELFF. CDR3 DNA sequence: TGTGCCAGCAGCTCCCAGGATTTCGGGGAGCTGTTTTTT.